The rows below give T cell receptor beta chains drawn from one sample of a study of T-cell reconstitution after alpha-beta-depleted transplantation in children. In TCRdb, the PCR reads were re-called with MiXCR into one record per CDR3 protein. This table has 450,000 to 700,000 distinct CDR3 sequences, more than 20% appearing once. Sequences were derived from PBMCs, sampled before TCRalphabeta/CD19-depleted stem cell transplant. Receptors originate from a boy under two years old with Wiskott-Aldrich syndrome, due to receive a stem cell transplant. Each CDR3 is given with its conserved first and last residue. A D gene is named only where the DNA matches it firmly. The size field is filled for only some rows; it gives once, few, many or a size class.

cdr3_aa: CASSPTGVIDGYTF
cdr3_nt: TGTGCCAGCAGCCCTACAGGGGTGATAGATGGCTACACCTTC
clone_size: -
d_call: TRBD1
j_call: TRBJ1-2
v_call: TRBV12-3/TRBV12-4

cdr3_aa: CASSPLAGKNEQFF
cdr3_nt: TGTGCCAGCAGCCCACTAGCGGGAAAGAATGAGCAGTTCTTC
clone_size: many
d_call: TRBD2
j_call: TRBJ2-1
v_call: TRBV7-3

cdr3_aa: CAISRERPGEQYF
cdr3_nt: TGTGCCATTTCCCGGGAGAGGCCGGGCGAGCAGTACTTC
clone_size: -
d_call: -
j_call: TRBJ2-7
v_call: TRBV10-3

cdr3_aa: CASSPTVPYGYTF
cdr3_nt: TGTGCCAGCAGCCCGACAGTTCCTTATGGCTACACCTTC
clone_size: many
d_call: -
j_call: TRBJ1-2
v_call: TRBV7-2

cdr3_aa: CASSYPYTLTSGRAEDTQYF
cdr3_nt: TGCGCCAGCAGCTACCCTTACACACTGACTAGCGGGAGGGCCGAAGATACGCAGTATTTT
clone_size: -
d_call: TRBD2
j_call: TRBJ2-3
v_call: TRBV5-1

cdr3_aa: CASRIAGGQNTQYF
cdr3_nt: TGTGCCAGCAGGATAGCGGGAGGGCAAAATACGCAGTATTTT
clone_size: -
d_call: TRBD2
j_call: TRBJ2-3
v_call: TRBV12-3/TRBV12-4

cdr3_aa: CASSRGPASSGNTIYF
cdr3_nt: TGTGCCAGCAGTCGGGGACCCGCAAGCTCTGGAAACACCATATATTTT
clone_size: few
d_call: -
j_call: TRBJ1-3
v_call: TRBV2

cdr3_aa: CASSARPSGDFNEQFF
cdr3_nt: TGCGCCAGCAGCGCGCGACCTAGCGGGGACTTCAATGAGCAGTTCTTC
clone_size: -
d_call: TRBD2
j_call: TRBJ2-1
v_call: TRBV5-1

cdr3_aa: CASSWLQGAYNEQFF
cdr3_nt: TGTGCCAGCAGCTGGTTACAGGGCGCCTACAATGAGCAGTTCTTC
clone_size: -
d_call: -
j_call: TRBJ2-1
v_call: TRBV5-6

cdr3_aa: CASSPERELFNEQFF
cdr3_nt: TGTGCCAGCAGTCCTGAGCGGGAGCTGTTCAATGAGCAGTTCTTC
clone_size: -
d_call: TRBD2
j_call: TRBJ2-1
v_call: TRBV14

cdr3_aa: CASSLNSPGQQYF
cdr3_nt: TGTGCCAGCAGTCTCAATTCCCCGGGACAGCAGTATTTT
clone_size: -
d_call: -
j_call: TRBJ2-3
v_call: TRBV28

cdr3_aa: CAGEDSFILQGYEQYF
cdr3_nt: TGCGCCGGGGAGGACAGTTTCATCCTTCAGGGCTACGAGCAGTACTTC
clone_size: few
d_call: -
j_call: TRBJ2-7
v_call: TRBV5-1

cdr3_aa: CASSLRPGWAEQYF
cdr3_nt: TGCGCCAGCAGCTTGCGACCCGGATGGGCCGAGCAGTACTTC
clone_size: few
d_call: -
j_call: TRBJ2-7
v_call: TRBV5-1

cdr3_aa: CAISGSLYNEQFF
cdr3_nt: TGTGCCATTAGCGGGAGTCTCTACAATGAGCAGTTCTTC
clone_size: -
d_call: TRBD2
j_call: TRBJ2-1
v_call: TRBV10-3

cdr3_aa: CASSLDRLTDTQYF
cdr3_nt: TGCGCCAGCAGCTTGGACAGACTCACAGATACGCAGTATTTT
clone_size: many
d_call: -
j_call: TRBJ2-3
v_call: TRBV5-1

cdr3_aa: CATSDAGLGQQFF
cdr3_nt: TGTGCCACCAGTGACGCGGGACTCGGCCAGCAGTTCTTC
clone_size: -
d_call: -
j_call: TRBJ2-1
v_call: TRBV24-1

cdr3_aa: CASTRAGVGYEQYF
cdr3_nt: TGTGCCAGCACCCGAGCGGGAGTCGGCTACGAGCAGTACTTC
clone_size: -
d_call: TRBD2
j_call: TRBJ2-7
v_call: TRBV6-1

cdr3_aa: CASSQQITGYLNSPLHF
cdr3_nt: TGCGCCAGCAGCCAACAAATAACAGGATATCTGAATTCACCCCTCCACTTT
clone_size: -
d_call: -
j_call: TRBJ1-6
v_call: TRBV4-1

cdr3_aa: CASSPSGAQETQYF
cdr3_nt: TGTGCCAGTAGCCCCTCGGGAGCCCAAGAGACCCAGTACTTC
clone_size: few
d_call: -
j_call: TRBJ2-5
v_call: TRBV19

cdr3_aa: CASSSIPGHFTGELFF
cdr3_nt: TGCGCCAGCAGCTCGATCCCGGGACACTTCACCGGGGAGCTGTTTTTT
clone_size: -
d_call: -
j_call: TRBJ2-2
v_call: TRBV5-1

cdr3_aa: CASRDRRTPYNEQFF
cdr3_nt: TGTGCCAGCAGGGATAGAAGGACACCTTACAATGAGCAGTTCTTC
clone_size: -
d_call: -
j_call: TRBJ2-1
v_call: TRBV2

cdr3_aa: CASSWRGPGQETQYF
cdr3_nt: TGCGCCAGCAGCTGGAGAGGGCCAGGACAAGAGACCCAGTACTTC
clone_size: -
d_call: -
j_call: TRBJ2-5
v_call: TRBV5-1

cdr3_aa: CASSFGFGSSSEQYF
cdr3_nt: TGTGCCAGCAGTTTCGGTTTCGGATCCTCTTCCGAGCAGTACTTC
clone_size: few
d_call: -
j_call: TRBJ2-7
v_call: TRBV12-3/TRBV12-4

cdr3_aa: CASSRLSWTGPSSGANVLTF
cdr3_nt: TGTGCCAGCAGTCGACTATCCTGGACAGGGCCCAGCTCTGGGGCCAACGTCCTGACTTTC
clone_size: -
d_call: TRBD1
j_call: TRBJ2-6
v_call: TRBV6-4

cdr3_aa: CASSLVRTSGDRSYNEQFF
cdr3_nt: TGTGCCAGCAGTTTAGTGCGGACTAGCGGGGACCGCTCCTACAATGAGCAGTTCTTC
clone_size: few
d_call: TRBD2
j_call: TRBJ2-1
v_call: TRBV2

cdr3_aa: CASSPNRLAGAGELFF
cdr3_nt: TGTGCCAGCAGCCCAAACAGACTAGCGGGAGCTGGGGAGCTGTTTTTT
clone_size: few
d_call: TRBD2
j_call: TRBJ2-2
v_call: TRBV5-5

cdr3_aa: CASSLAVSFDTQYF
cdr3_nt: TGCGCCAGCAGCTTGGCGGTGTCCTTCGATACGCAGTATTTT
clone_size: few
d_call: -
j_call: TRBJ2-3
v_call: TRBV5-1

cdr3_aa: CASSFIGQYNSPLHF
cdr3_nt: TGCGCCAGCAGCTTCATCGGACAGTATAATTCACCCCTCCACTTT
clone_size: few
d_call: -
j_call: TRBJ1-6
v_call: TRBV5-1

cdr3_aa: CASSLDGISGNTIYF
cdr3_nt: TGCGCCAGCAGCCTGGACGGAATCTCTGGAAACACCATATATTTT
clone_size: many
d_call: -
j_call: TRBJ1-3
v_call: TRBV5-1

cdr3_aa: CASSLIGTGATGELFF
cdr3_nt: TGTGCCAGCAGCTTGATCGGGACAGGGGCGACCGGGGAGCTGTTTTTT
clone_size: few
d_call: TRBD1
j_call: TRBJ2-2
v_call: TRBV5-6

cdr3_aa: CASSLEKRGGYNEQFF
cdr3_nt: TGCGCCAGCAGCTTGGAGAAGAGAGGAGGTTACAATGAGCAGTTCTTC
clone_size: few
d_call: -
j_call: TRBJ2-1
v_call: TRBV5-1

cdr3_aa: CASSFADLAREQYF
cdr3_nt: TGTGCCAGTAGTTTCGCGGACCTGGCTCGCGAGCAGTACTTC
clone_size: -
d_call: -
j_call: TRBJ2-7
v_call: TRBV19

cdr3_aa: CASSFWDTNTEAFF
cdr3_nt: TGTGCCAGCAGCTTCTGGGACACGAACACTGAAGCTTTCTTT
clone_size: -
d_call: -
j_call: TRBJ1-1
v_call: TRBV7-9

cdr3_aa: CASSLRAAGGPNGNEQFF
cdr3_nt: TGCGCCAGCAGCTTGCGAGCAGCGGGAGGGCCGAATGGCAATGAGCAGTTCTTC
clone_size: few
d_call: TRBD2
j_call: TRBJ2-1
v_call: TRBV5-1

cdr3_aa: CSVSRGNSPLHF
cdr3_nt: TGCAGTGTTTCCAGGGGGAATTCACCCCTCCACTTT
clone_size: once
d_call: TRBD1
j_call: TRBJ1-6
v_call: TRBV20-1

cdr3_aa: CASSMGADGELFF
cdr3_nt: TGTGCCAGTAGTATGGGTGCGGATGGGGAGCTGTTTTTT
clone_size: few
d_call: -
j_call: TRBJ2-2
v_call: TRBV19

cdr3_aa: CASSSERLAGGRQDQYF
cdr3_nt: TGTGCCAGCAGTTCAGAACGACTAGCGGGAGGCCGGCAGGACCAGTACTTC
clone_size: -
d_call: TRBD2
j_call: TRBJ2-5
v_call: TRBV27

cdr3_aa: CASRKTGEETQYF
cdr3_nt: TGTGCCAGTAGGAAGACAGGGGAAGAGACCCAGTACTTC
clone_size: few
d_call: TRBD1
j_call: TRBJ2-5
v_call: TRBV5-5

cdr3_aa: CASSPMVAGFYEQYF
cdr3_nt: TGTGCCAGCAGCCCGATGGTAGCGGGATTCTACGAGCAGTACTTC
clone_size: few
d_call: TRBD2
j_call: TRBJ2-7
v_call: TRBV12-3/TRBV12-4

cdr3_aa: CASSVDRASSYEQYF
cdr3_nt: TGCGCCAGCAGCGTGGACAGGGCAAGCTCCTACGAGCAGTACTTC
clone_size: few
d_call: TRBD1
j_call: TRBJ2-7
v_call: TRBV5-1

cdr3_aa: CSVPGTSGRFSSYNEQFF
cdr3_nt: TGCAGCGTTCCAGGGACTAGCGGGAGATTCAGCTCCTACAATGAGCAGTTCTTC
clone_size: few
d_call: TRBD2
j_call: TRBJ2-1
v_call: TRBV29-1

cdr3_aa: CASSFRVARDGAGYTF
cdr3_nt: TGCGCCAGCAGCTTCAGGGTTGCCAGGGATGGAGCCGGCTACACCTTC
clone_size: -
d_call: -
j_call: TRBJ1-2
v_call: TRBV5-1

cdr3_aa: CSGGQGSGELFF
cdr3_nt: TGCAGCGGGGGACAGGGCAGCGGGGAGCTGTTTTTT
clone_size: -
d_call: TRBD1
j_call: TRBJ2-2
v_call: TRBV29-1

cdr3_aa: CSAKQGGEEKLFF
cdr3_nt: TGCAGTGCAAAACAGGGCGGTGAGGAAAAACTGTTTTTT
clone_size: -
d_call: -
j_call: TRBJ1-4
v_call: TRBV20-1

cdr3_aa: CASSSERTGGVRGYTF
cdr3_nt: TGTGCCAGCAGTTCGGAACGGACAGGGGGCGTCCGAGGCTACACCTTC
clone_size: -
d_call: TRBD1
j_call: TRBJ1-2
v_call: TRBV12-3/TRBV12-4

cdr3_aa: CASSLARNTGELFF
cdr3_nt: TGTGCCAGCAGCTTAGCCAGAAACACCGGGGAGCTGTTTTTT
clone_size: many
d_call: -
j_call: TRBJ2-2
v_call: TRBV7-2

cdr3_aa: CASRNRDRLFF
cdr3_nt: TGTGCCAGTAGAAACAGGGACAGGTTGTTTTTT
clone_size: few
d_call: TRBD1
j_call: TRBJ1-4
v_call: TRBV19

cdr3_aa: CASSPRTSGRRADTQYF
cdr3_nt: TGTGCCAGCTCACCACGGACTAGCGGGAGACGGGCAGATACGCAGTATTTT
clone_size: few
d_call: TRBD2
j_call: TRBJ2-3
v_call: TRBV18

cdr3_aa: CSARDAHGDTQYF
cdr3_nt: TGCAGTGCTAGAGATGCCCACGGGGATACGCAGTATTTT
clone_size: -
d_call: -
j_call: TRBJ2-3
v_call: TRBV20-1

cdr3_aa: CASSLVRGSGYEQYF
cdr3_nt: TGCGCCAGCAGCTTGGTGAGAGGGAGCGGTTACGAGCAGTACTTC
clone_size: -
d_call: -
j_call: TRBJ2-7
v_call: TRBV5-1

cdr3_aa: CASRTLNTGELFF
cdr3_nt: TGTGCCAGCAGGACCTTGAACACCGGGGAGCTTTTTTTT
clone_size: -
d_call: -
j_call: TRBJ2-2
v_call: TRBV6-1

cdr3_aa: CASSLPPGVATYNEQFF
cdr3_nt: TGTGCCAGCAGTTTACCACCGGGAGTAGCGACGTACAATGAGCAGTTCTTC
clone_size: -
d_call: -
j_call: TRBJ2-1
v_call: TRBV27

cdr3_aa: CASSPRKGQGYGTNIQYF
cdr3_nt: TGTGCCAGCAGCCCCCGTAAGGGACAGGGGTACGGAACAAACATTCAGTACTTC
clone_size: -
d_call: -
j_call: TRBJ2-4
v_call: TRBV21-1

cdr3_aa: CASSLGAGTIEGRQFF
cdr3_nt: TGTGCCAGCAGCTTAGGGGCCGGGACGATCGAAGGGAGGCAGTTCTTC
clone_size: -
d_call: -
j_call: TRBJ2-1
v_call: TRBV7-9